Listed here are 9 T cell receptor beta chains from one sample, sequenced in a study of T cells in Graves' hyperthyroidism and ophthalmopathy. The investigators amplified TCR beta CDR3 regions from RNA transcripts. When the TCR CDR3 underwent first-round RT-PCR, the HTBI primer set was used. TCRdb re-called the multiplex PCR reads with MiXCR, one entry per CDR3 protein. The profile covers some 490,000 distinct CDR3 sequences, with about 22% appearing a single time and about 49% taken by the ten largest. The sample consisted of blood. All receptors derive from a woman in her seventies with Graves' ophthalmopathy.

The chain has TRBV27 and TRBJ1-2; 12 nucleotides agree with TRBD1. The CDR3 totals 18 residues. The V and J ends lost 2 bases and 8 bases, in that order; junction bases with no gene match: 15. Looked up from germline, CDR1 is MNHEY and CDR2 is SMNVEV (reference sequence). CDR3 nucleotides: TGTGCCAGCAGTTTAGATCGCCCCGGGACAGGGGGCGGACGAGGCTACACCTTC. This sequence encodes CASSLDRPGTGGGRGYTF.

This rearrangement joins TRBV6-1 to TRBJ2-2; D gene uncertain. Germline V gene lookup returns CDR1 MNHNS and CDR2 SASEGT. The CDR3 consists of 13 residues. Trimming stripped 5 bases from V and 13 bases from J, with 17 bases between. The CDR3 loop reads CASSPRALERLFF. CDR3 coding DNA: TGTGCCAGCAGTCCTCGGGCCTTAGAGAGGCTGTTTTTT.

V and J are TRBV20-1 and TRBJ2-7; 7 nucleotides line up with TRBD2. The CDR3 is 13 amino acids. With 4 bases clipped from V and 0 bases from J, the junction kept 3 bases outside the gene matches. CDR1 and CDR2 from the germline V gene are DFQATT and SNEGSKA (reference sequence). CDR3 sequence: CSATLAVSYEQYF. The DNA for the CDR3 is TGCAGTGCTACGCTAGCGGTCTCCTACGAGCAGTACTTC.

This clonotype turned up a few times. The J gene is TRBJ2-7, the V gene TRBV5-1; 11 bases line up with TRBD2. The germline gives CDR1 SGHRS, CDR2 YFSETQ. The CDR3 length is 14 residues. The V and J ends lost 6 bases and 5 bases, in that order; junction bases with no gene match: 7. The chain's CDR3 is CASNRILAGDEQYF. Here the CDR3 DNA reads TGCGCCAGCAATCGAATACTAGCGGGAGACGAGCAGTACTTC.

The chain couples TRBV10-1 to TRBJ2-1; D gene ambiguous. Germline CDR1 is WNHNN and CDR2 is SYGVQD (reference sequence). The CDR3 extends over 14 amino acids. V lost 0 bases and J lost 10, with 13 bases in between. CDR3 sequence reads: CASSESPGLMEQFF. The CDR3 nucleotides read TGCGCCAGCAGTGAGTCGCCGGGCCTAATGGAGCAGTTCTTC.

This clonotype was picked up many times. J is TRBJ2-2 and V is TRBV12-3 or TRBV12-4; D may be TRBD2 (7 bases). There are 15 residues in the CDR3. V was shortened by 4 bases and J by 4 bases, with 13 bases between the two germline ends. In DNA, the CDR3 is TGTGCCAGCAGTTCAAGGGGGGGCCTCACCGGGGAGCTGTTTTTT. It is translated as CASSSRGGLTGELFF.

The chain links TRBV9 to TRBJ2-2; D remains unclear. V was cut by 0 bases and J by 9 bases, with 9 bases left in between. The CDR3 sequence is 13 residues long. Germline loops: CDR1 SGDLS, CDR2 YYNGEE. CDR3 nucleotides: TGTGCCAGCAGCGTAGCTGAGGTCCGGGAGCTGTTTTTT. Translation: CASSVAEVRELFF.

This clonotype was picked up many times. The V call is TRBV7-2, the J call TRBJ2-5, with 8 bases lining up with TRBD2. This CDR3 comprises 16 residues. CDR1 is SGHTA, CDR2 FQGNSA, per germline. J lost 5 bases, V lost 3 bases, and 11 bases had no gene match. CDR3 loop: CASSFASGGPPETQYF. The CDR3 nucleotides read TGTGCCAGCAGCTTCGCTTCGGGAGGGCCTCCGGAGACCCAGTACTTC.

The CDR3 DNA reads TGTGCCAGCAGCCCCGCAGGGACCGGAAACACCATATATTTT. Protein sequence: CASSPAGTGNTIYF. The chain employs TRBV9 and TRBJ1-3, with D possibly matching TRBD1 (5 bases). The CDR3 loop spans 14 amino acids. The germline V gene has CDR1 SGDLS and CDR2 YYNGEE. V shed 4 bases and J shed 4 bases, with 12 bases lying between them.